The next 5 T cell receptor beta chains were all read from a single sample in a study of cytotoxic CD8 clonotypes in ibrutinib-treated CLL. This table comes from immunoSEQ multiplex PCR, and its TCRdb copy is limited to in-frame clones, with some not included. The sample holds roughly 200,000 clones, roughly 79% seen once. The input for sequencing was PBMCs, taken after 12 months of ibrutinib treatment. The receptors were gathered from a human donor with chronic lymphocytic leukemia.

The chain links TRBV11-3 to TRBJ2-1; D is possibly TRBD1 or TRBD2 (6 bases each). Trimming shortened V by 0 bases and J by 4 bases, and 22 bases separated the two germline ends. Germline-derived CDR1 and CDR2 are SGHNT and YENEEA. The CDR3 loop spans 19 amino acids. The CDR3 DNA is TGTGCCAGCAGCTTAGAAGGGAGTTGGGGGGCTTCAGCATACAATGAGCAGTTCTTC. Protein: CASSLEGSWGASAYNEQFF.

This clone was seen more than once but under ten times. This chain uses TRBV20-1 with TRBJ2-3, with 7 bases that match TRBD2. Germline V gives CDR1 DFQATT, CDR2 SNEGSKA (reference sequence). Trimming removed 3 bases from V and 6 bases from J; junction bases left unmatched: 0. The CDR3 has 11 residues. In DNA form, the CDR3 reads TGCAGTGCTAGGGGGGGGGATACGCAGTATTTT. Translated, it gives CSARGGDTQYF.

A word on this clone: The same CDR3 can be traced to other DNA sequences in this sample. The chain joins TRBV13 to TRBJ2-7, with TRBD2 matching 10 bases. The CDR3 has 16 residues. V was pared by 0 bases and J by 0 bases, with 2 bases of the junction left unmatched. In germline, CDR1 is PRHDT, CDR2 FYEKMQ (reference sequence). As DNA, the CDR3 is TGTGCCAGCAGCTTAGGAGGACTAGCGGCCTCCTACGAGCAGTACTTC. It is translated as CASSLGGLAASYEQYF.

The CDR3 sequence is CASSIPEGSPLHF. The CDR3 nucleotides are TGTGCCAGTAGTATCCCCGAGGGTTCACCCCTCCACTTT. This rearrangement joins TRBV19 to TRBJ1-6; unclear D gene. V lost 3 bases to trimming and J lost 9 bases, with 9 bases between them. CDR3 size: 13 residues. Germline CDR1 LNHDA, CDR2 SQIVND (reference sequence).

V usage is TRBV19 and J usage is TRBJ2-5; the D is unclear. Trimming took off 4 bases at V and 2 bases at J, with 14 bases between the two ends. The CDR3 sequence is 15 residues long. Per the germline V gene, CDR1 is LNHDA and CDR2 is SQIVND (reference sequence). CDR3 loop: CASSTATRRQETQYF. CDR3 DNA sequence: TGTGCCAGTAGTACGGCCACACGTAGACAAGAGACCCAGTACTTC.